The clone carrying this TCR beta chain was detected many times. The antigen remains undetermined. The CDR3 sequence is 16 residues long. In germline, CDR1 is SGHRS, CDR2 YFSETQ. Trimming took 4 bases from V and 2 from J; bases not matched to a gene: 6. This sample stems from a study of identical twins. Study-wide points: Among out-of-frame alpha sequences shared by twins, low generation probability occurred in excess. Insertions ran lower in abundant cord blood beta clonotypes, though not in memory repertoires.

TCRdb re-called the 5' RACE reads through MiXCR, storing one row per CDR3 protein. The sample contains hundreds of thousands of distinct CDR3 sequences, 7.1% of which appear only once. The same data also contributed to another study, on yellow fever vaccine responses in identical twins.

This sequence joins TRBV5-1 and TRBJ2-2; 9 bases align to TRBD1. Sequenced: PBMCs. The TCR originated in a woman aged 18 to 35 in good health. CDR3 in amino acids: CASSLRGQGNTGELFF. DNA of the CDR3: TGCGCCAGCAGCCTGAGGGGACAGGGAAACACCGGGGAGCTGTTTTTT. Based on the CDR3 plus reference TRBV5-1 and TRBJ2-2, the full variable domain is KAGVTQTPRYLIKTRGQQVTLSCSPISGHRSVSWYQQTPGQGLQFLFEYFSETQRNKGNFPGRFSGRQFSNSRSEMNVSTLELGDSALYLCASSLRGQGNTGELFFGEGSRLTVL.